The clone carrying this T cell receptor (beta chain) was detected a few times. TCRdb keeps only in-frame clones here, not all; method: immunoSEQ multiplex PCR. The sample yields around 1,100,000 clones, roughly 77% seen once. The sample comes from a study of shared clonotypes between healthy human individuals. V shed 5 bases, J shed 6 bases, and the junction held 15 bases outside the gene matches. Looked up from germline, CDR1 is SGHTA and CDR2 is FQGTGA. The CDR3 length is 17 residues. A CD45RA-negative memory subset and a CD45RA+ naive subset were separated from the CD4+ cells. The chain employs TRBV7-3 and TRBJ2-2, with TRBD2 matching over 7 bases. The sequenced sample was memory CD4+ T cells from PBMCs. Subset described: CD45RA-negative fraction. This receptor was identified in a man aged 18 to 29 in good health. Some clones in this sample may be carry-over from other donors' samples. CDR3 in DNA: TGTGCCAGCAGCCCAATGAGCGGGATTGGTAGGGCCGGGGAGCTGTTTTTT. Protein: CASSPMSGIGRAGELFF.